A single sample is the source of the 9 T cell receptor beta chains below, sequenced in a study of shared clonotypes between healthy human individuals. The repertoire was sequenced with immunoSEQ multiplex PCR; TCRdb's copy has only in-frame clones and lacks some. The table records 950,000 to 1,200,000 clones, roughly 80% of them present only once. Material: memory CD4+ T cells from PBMCs. Subset described: CD45RA-negative fraction. These receptors were obtained from a man in his late teens or twenties in good health. Some clones in this sample may be carry-over from other donors' samples.

This clone was counted many times. The chain couples TRBV4-1 to TRBJ2-7; D is tentatively TRBD1 or TRBD2 (5 bases each). The V end lost 4 bases, the J end lost 3 bases, and 16 bases lay between the germline ends. The CDR3 sequence is 15 residues long. Looked up from germline, CDR1 is MGHRA and CDR2 is YSYEKL. The CDR3 spells CASSRDSGPLYEQYF. In DNA form, the CDR3 reads TGCGCCAGCAGCCGAGACTCGGGACCCCTCTACGAGCAGTACTTC.

This clone has just one count. V usage is TRBV20-1 and J usage is TRBJ1-1, with D perhaps matching TRBD1 (5 bases). The germline V gene has CDR1 DFQATT and CDR2 SNEGSKA (reference sequence). V was pared by 6 bases and J by 3 bases, with 8 bases between. The CDR3 totals 11 residues. The CDR3 sequence is CSAWGDTEAFF. CDR3 coding DNA: TGCAGTGCCTGGGGGGACACTGAAGCTTTCTTT.

The chain links TRBV10-3 to TRBJ2-3; D is unresolved. The CDR3 sequence is 15 residues long. Germline V lookup: CDR1 ENHRY, CDR2 SYGVKD. Trimming removed 5 bases at V and 1 base at J, with 13 bases between. The CDR3 loop reads CAISPPGRGTDTQYF. DNA for the CDR3: TGTGCCATCAGTCCCCCGGGTAGAGGCACAGATACGCAGTATTTT.

This sequence joins TRBV11-1 and TRBJ2-7; 11 bases are a match to TRBD1. The V and J ends lost 5 bases and 3 bases, in that order; junction bases with no gene match: 6. CDR3 size: 15 residues. Germline CDR1 SGHAT, CDR2 FQDESV (reference sequence). The CDR3 loop is CASSQGTGGNYEQYF. CDR3 nucleotides: TGTGCCAGCAGCCAAGGGACAGGGGGTAACTACGAGCAGTACTTC.

V gene TRBV7-2 combines with J gene TRBJ2-2; D call uncertain. Germline V lookup: CDR1 SGHTA, CDR2 FQGNSA. Trimming took 4 bases from V and 6 from J, leaving 9 bases between them. This CDR3 is built from 13 residues. CDR3 in amino acids: CASSSDFAGELFF. CDR3 in DNA: TGTGCCAGCAGCTCAGATTTTGCCGGGGAGCTGTTTTTT.

The chain has TRBV5-1 and TRBJ2-7, with a weak D call TRBD1 (7 bases). There are 14 residues in the CDR3. Trimming cost V 5 bases and J 6 bases, with 18 bases left between them. Germline CDR1 and CDR2: SGHRS and YFSETQ. The CDR3 coding sequence is TGCGCCAGCAGTGTGGAGGGGGCGCCGGGCGAGCAGTACTTC. Translated, it gives CASSVEGAPGEQYF.

The chain links TRBV2 to TRBJ2-7; 9 positions match TRBD1. V gave up 7 bases and J gave up 7 bases; unmatched junction bases: 8. The length of the CDR3 is 13 residues. Germline V gives CDR1 SNHLY, CDR2 FYNNEI. The CDR3 is CASNDRGKGEQYF. In nucleotides, the CDR3 is TGTGCCAGCAACGACAGGGGGAAGGGAGAGCAGTACTTC.

The V gene is TRBV6-1, the J gene TRBJ2-3; TRBD2 is a possible D gene (6 bases). Germline assignment: CDR1 MNHNS and CDR2 SASEGT. The CDR3 spans 18 residues. Trimming cost V 3 bases and J 4 bases, with 23 bases left between them. CDR3 protein: CASSEGSTSSSQADTQYF. The CDR3 DNA is TGTGCCAGCAGTGAGGGTTCAACTAGCTCTTCCCAGGCAGATACGCAGTATTTT.

This sequence joins TRBV7-9 and TRBJ2-7, with 7 bases fitting TRBD2. The V and J ends lost 1 base and 4 bases, in that order; junction bases with no gene match: 10. Germline V gene lookup returns CDR1 SEHNR and CDR2 FQNEAQ (reference sequence). The CDR3 runs to 16 residues. The chain's CDR3 is CASSLGGWRELYEQYF. DNA of the CDR3: TGTGCCAGCAGCTTAGGCGGCTGGCGGGAGTTATACGAGCAGTACTTC.